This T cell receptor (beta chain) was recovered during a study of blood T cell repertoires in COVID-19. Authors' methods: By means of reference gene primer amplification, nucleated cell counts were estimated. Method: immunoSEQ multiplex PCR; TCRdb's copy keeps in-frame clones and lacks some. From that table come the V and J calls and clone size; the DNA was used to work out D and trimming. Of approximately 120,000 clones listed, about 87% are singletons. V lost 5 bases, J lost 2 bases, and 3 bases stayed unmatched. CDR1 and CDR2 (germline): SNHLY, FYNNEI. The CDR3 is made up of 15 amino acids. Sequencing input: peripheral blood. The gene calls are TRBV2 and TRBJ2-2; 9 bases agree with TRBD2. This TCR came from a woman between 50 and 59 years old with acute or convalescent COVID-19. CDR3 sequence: CASSQTSGNTGELFF. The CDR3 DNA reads TGTGCCAGCAGTCAGACTAGCGGCAACACCGGGGAGCTGTTTTTT.